This TCR beta chain was sequenced during a study of human T cells and chemical hapten exposure. Findings of the study overall: Controls formed significantly fewer large CDR3 similarity clusters than expanded TCRs did.

A word on this clonotype: Its specificity is unknown.

Stated time point: pre-sensitization, week 0. Regarding treatment: therapeutic diphenylcyclopropenone sensitization with weekly scalp DPC. This CDR3 contains 12 residues. The V end lost 6 bases, the J end lost 8 bases, and 13 bases lay between the germline ends. The germline gives CDR1 MNHEY, CDR2 SVGAGI. TCRdb independently ran MiXCR on the RACE reads; one entry per CDR3 protein. The top ten hold roughly 4.6% of the sample, which has over 70,000 distinct CDR3 sequences, roughly 15% seen once. The receptor comes from a woman between 45 and 65 years old with alopecia areata. Some clones in this sample may be carry-over from other donors' samples. The sequenced sample was whole blood, obtained in connection with sensitization to the hapten diphenylcyclopropenone (DPC). The J gene is TRBJ1-2, the V gene TRBV6-5; no definite D call. As DNA, the CDR3 is TGTGCCAGCAGGAGTGTATCTTGGGGCTACACCTTC. Translating it yields CASRSVSWGYTF.